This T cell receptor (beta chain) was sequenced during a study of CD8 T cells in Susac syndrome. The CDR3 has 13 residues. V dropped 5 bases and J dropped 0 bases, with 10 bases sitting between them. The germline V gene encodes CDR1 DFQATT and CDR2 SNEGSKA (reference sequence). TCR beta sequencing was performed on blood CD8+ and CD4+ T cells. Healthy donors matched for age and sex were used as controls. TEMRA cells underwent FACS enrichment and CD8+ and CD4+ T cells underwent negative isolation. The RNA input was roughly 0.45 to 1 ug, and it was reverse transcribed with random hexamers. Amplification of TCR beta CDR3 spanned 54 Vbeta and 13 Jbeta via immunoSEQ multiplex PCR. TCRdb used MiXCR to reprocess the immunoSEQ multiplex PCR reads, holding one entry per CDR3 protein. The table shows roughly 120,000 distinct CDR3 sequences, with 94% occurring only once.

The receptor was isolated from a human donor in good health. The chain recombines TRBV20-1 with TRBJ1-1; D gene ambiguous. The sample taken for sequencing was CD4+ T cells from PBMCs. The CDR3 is CSAARVMNTEAFF. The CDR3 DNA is TGCAGTGCTGCTAGGGTCATGAACACTGAAGCTTTCTTT.